Listed here are 8 T cell receptor beta chains from one sample, sequenced in a study of blood T cell repertoires in COVID-19. Only in-frame clones appear in the TCRdb table, and some are missing; sequencing was by immunoSEQ multiplex PCR. Of fewer than 350,000 clones in the sample, over 80% were seen once. The specimen was peripheral blood. The source is a woman aged 50 to 60 with active or convalescent COVID-19.

The chain recombines TRBV10-3 with TRBJ2-7; 11 nucleotides align to TRBD2. Germline CDR1 and CDR2: ENHRY and SYGVKD. The CDR3 consists of 15 residues. V dropped 0 bases and J dropped 5; count of bases not matched to a gene: 3. In DNA, the CDR3 is TGTGCCATCAGTGAGTCGCTAGCGGGAGGCAACGAGCAGTACTTC. It yields the protein CAISESLAGGNEQYF.

This clone showed up just a few times. V is TRBV5-5 and J is TRBJ2-1; the match to TRBD2 covers 14 bases. V shed 0 bases and J 4 bases; nucleotides not matched to a gene: 6. CDR3 length: 18 amino acids. CDR1 is SGHKS, CDR2 YYEKEE, per germline (reference sequence). CDR3 sequence: CASSLGLAGGLGYNEQFF. The CDR3 DNA reads TGTGCCAGCAGCTTGGGACTAGCGGGAGGGTTGGGGTACAATGAGCAGTTCTTC.

This clone showed up just once. The chain employs TRBV5-6 and TRBJ2-1; weak D call: TRBD2 (5 bases). Germline-derived CDR1 and CDR2 are SGHDT and YYEEEE. V lost 0 bases, J lost 9 bases, and 16 bases lay in between. The CDR3 totals 15 residues. Here the CDR3 reads CASSLVEWTPSEQFF. The CDR3, as DNA: TGTGCCAGCAGCTTGGTGGAGTGGACTCCTAGTGAGCAGTTCTTC.

V is TRBV18 and J is TRBJ1-4; TRBD1 aligns across 8 bases. From germline, CDR1 is KGHSH and CDR2 LQKENI. V shed 5 bases and J 0 bases; nucleotides not matched to a gene: 2. This CDR3 comprises 15 residues. CDR3 sequence: CASSWTGPTNEKLFF. The CDR3 nucleotides read TGTGCCAGCTCATGGACAGGGCCAACTAATGAAAAACTGTTTTTT.

About this clone: Other DNA variants within this sample encode the same CDR3. V usage is TRBV5-1 and J usage is TRBJ2-3; D possibly corresponds to TRBD2 (7 bases). This CDR3 contains 14 residues. The germline V gene encodes CDR1 SGHRS and CDR2 YFSETQ. V was pared by 7 bases and J by 0 bases, with 12 bases between. The CDR3 reads CASVRGGSTDTQYF. For the CDR3, the DNA is TGCGCCAGCGTCAGGGGAGGGAGCACAGATACGCAGTATTTT.

The chain combines TRBV4-2 with TRBJ2-2; maybe TRBD2 (6 bases). V lost 0 bases and J lost 1, with 9 bases in between. Germline CDR1 reads LGHNA; CDR2 reads YNFKEQ. This CDR3 region has 16 residues. The CDR3 spells CASSQEWRGNTGELFF. CDR3 DNA sequence: TGTGCCAGCAGCCAAGAGTGGCGGGGGAACACCGGGGAGCTGTTTTTT.

V and J are TRBV27 and TRBJ2-7, with D uncertain. The CDR3 is made up of 13 amino acids. V lost 6 bases to trimming and J lost 0 bases, with 9 bases between them. The germline CDR1 and CDR2 sequences are MNHEY and SMNVEV (reference sequence). The CDR3 here is CASSRSFSYEQYF. CDR3 DNA sequence: TGTGCCAGCAGCAGGTCCTTCTCCTACGAGCAGTACTTC.

The chain employs TRBV18 and TRBJ2-5; TRBD1 matches 9 bases. The CDR3 is 14 residues long. Germline V CDR1 and CDR2: KGHSH, LQKENI. Losses at the gene ends were 3 bases for V and 4 bases for J; bases not matched to a gene: 3. For the CDR3, the DNA is TGTGCCAGCTCACCCGAGACAGGGGGAGAGACCCAGTACTTC. Protein: CASSPETGGETQYF.